Presented here are 2 T cell receptor beta chains from one specimen sequenced in a study of cytomegalovirus exposure and HLA in healthy donors. In the PCR, 60 Vbeta and 13 Jbeta primers were used. Data came from immunoSEQ multiplex PCR; TCRdb stores just in-frame clones and leaves some out. The table has 150,000 to 200,000 clones, about 80% seen once. Sequenced: PBMCs. All receptors derive from a man between 40 and 49 years old in good health and CMV-seronegative.

Points on this clone: One junction end does not reproduce the germline sequence, and a read error may be involved. DNA for the CDR3: TGCGCCAGCAGCAGGTTCGGGGAGGATACGCAGTGTTTT. Its translation: CASSRFGEDTQCF. This chain uses TRBV5-1 with TRBJ2-3; D is possibly TRBD2 (6 bases). This CDR3 is built from 13 residues. Germline loops: CDR1 SGHRS, CDR2 YFSETQ.

This clone was counted a few times. V is TRBV7-2 and J is TRBJ1-2, with D uncertain. CDR3 length equals 13 residues. With 7 bases removed from V and 8 bases from J, the gap between germline ends came to 17 bases. Germline V gene data show CDR1 as SGHTA and CDR2 as FQGNSA. The DNA for the CDR3 is TGTGCCAGCAACCCGGGAGGGCCCGGGGGCTACACCTTC. It codes for CASNPGGPGGYTF.